The rows below give T cell receptor beta chains drawn from one sample of a study of T cells in tuberculosis. Assay: immunoSEQ multiplex PCR; the TCRdb copy retains only in-frame clones and omits some. The sample shows roughly 35,000 clones, under 95% of them seen only once. Sequences were derived from PBMCs, sampled at tuberculosis diagnosis. The receptors originated from an adult with tuberculosis. Some clones in this sample may be carry-over from other donors' samples. CDR3s include the opening cysteine and the closing phenylalanine or tryptophan. A D gene is named only where the DNA matches it firmly. Clone size, where shown, is once, few, many, or a class for clones that have expanded.

v_call	clone_size	j_call	d_call	cdr3_aa	cdr3_nt
TRBV10-2	-	TRBJ2-5	TRBD2	CASRETSGKETQYF	TGCGCCAGCAGAGAGACTAGCGGGAAAGAGACCCAGTACTTC
TRBV6-5	once	TRBJ2-2	TRBD2	CASSYSGGTGELFF	TGTGCCAGCAGTTACAGCGGGGGCACCGGGGAGCTGTTTTTT
TRBV10-3	-	TRBJ1-2	TRBD1	CAISLQGANYGYTF	TGTGCCATCAGTTTACAGGGGGCTAACTATGGCTACACCTTC
TRBV5-4	-	TRBJ1-1	-	CASSRRGPRPNTEAFF	TGTGCCAGCAGCCGGCGGGGGCCCAGACCGAACACTGAAGCTTTCTTT
TRBV5-4	-	TRBJ2-3	-	CASSLGGADTQYF	TGTGCCAGCAGCTTGGGGGGGGCAGATACGCAGTATTTT
TRBV5-1	-	TRBJ2-7	TRBD2	CASSLSREGHEQYF	TGCGCCAGCAGCTTGTCCCGGGAGGGCCACGAGCAGTACTTC
TRBV19	-	TRBJ1-3	-	CASSIPLPRAGNTIYF	TGTGCCAGTAGTATCCCTTTACCCAGGGCTGGAAACACCATATATTTT
TRBV10-3	-	TRBJ1-5	-	CAISEGWGGSNQPQHF	TGTGCCATCAGTGAGGGTTGGGGGGGTAGCAATCAGCCCCAGCATTTT
TRBV6-5	-	TRBJ2-5	TRBD1	CASSYTQGAAETQYF	TGTGCCAGCAGTTACACACAGGGGGCGGCGGAGACCCAGTACTTC
TRBV6-5	-	TRBJ1-5	-	CASSLRDSNQPQHF	TGTGCCAGCAGTCTCCGGGATAGCAATCAGCCCCAGCATTTT
TRBV18	-	TRBJ1-2	-	CASSIETGFGYGYTF	TGTGCCAGCTCAATTGAGACAGGATTTGGCTATGGCTACACCTTC
TRBV4-1	once	TRBJ1-2	-	CASSPEPGTFYGYTF	TGCGCCAGCAGCCCCGAGCCGGGGACTTTCTATGGCTACACCTTC
TRBV5-1	-	TRBJ1-2	-	CASSSVTTGRDGYTF	TGCGCCAGCAGCTCCGTCACCACAGGGAGGGATGGCTACACCTTC
TRBV6-5	-	TRBJ2-3	TRBD2	CASGGAGGPADTQYF	TGTGCCAGCGGGGGCGCGGGGGGGCCCGCGGATACGCAGTATTTT
TRBV7-8	-	TRBJ2-7	TRBD1	CASSLNRDRTYEQYF	TGTGCCAGCAGTTTAAACCGGGACAGAACCTACGAGCAGTACTTC
TRBV18	-	TRBJ2-7	TRBD1	CASSPGQGDYEQYF	TGTGCCAGCTCACCTGGACAGGGTGACTACGAGCAGTACTTC
TRBV10-3	-	TRBJ2-2	TRBD2	CAIRGTQRGGSTGELFF	TGTGCCATCAGGGGAACTCAACGGGGGGGCAGCACCGGGGAGCTGTTTTTT
TRBV6-1	-	TRBJ1-3	-	CASSRDFSGNTIYF	TGTGCCAGCAGCCGGGATTTTTCTGGAAACACCATATATTTT
TRBV6-5	-	TRBJ2-7	-	CASRFGERYEQYF	TGTGCCAGCAGGTTCGGTGAGAGGTACGAGCAGTACTTC
TRBV11-3	once	TRBJ2-3	-	CASSRADRYTDTQYF	TGTGCCAGCAGCCGCGCGGACAGATACACAGATACGCAGTATTTT
TRBV7-8	-	TRBJ2-3	-	CASYRLPLRTDTQYF	TGTGCCAGTTATAGACTTCCACTACGCACAGATACGCAGTATTTT
TRBV5-1	-	TRBJ2-7	-	CASGRGLNYEQYF	TGCGCCAGCGGAAGGGGCCTCAACTACGAGCAGTACTTC
TRBV6-5	once	TRBJ2-7	TRBD1	CASSYPIQGAPEQYF	TGTGCCAGCAGTTACCCCATACAGGGGGCCCCCGAGCAGTACTTC
TRBV6-5	-	TRBJ2-1	-	CASSYSNQGNEQFF	TGTGCCAGCAGTTACTCAAATCAGGGCAATGAGCAGTTCTTC
TRBV12-5	-	TRBJ2-2	TRBD2	CASGSTTSGGLVTGELFF	TGTGCTAGTGGTTCCACGACTAGCGGGGGGTTAGTAACCGGGGAGCTGTTTTTT
TRBV18	-	TRBJ2-1	-	CASSLGAYNEQFF	TGTGCCAGCTCATTAGGGGCCTACAATGAGCAGTTCTTC
TRBV5-5	-	TRBJ1-2	TRBD1	CASSLTGAAYGYTF	TGTGCCAGCAGCTTGACAGGGGCAGCCTATGGCTACACCTTC
TRBV19	-	TRBJ1-5	-	CASGVPGRSQPQHF	TGTGCCAGTGGAGTACCCGGAAGGAGTCAGCCCCAGCATTTT
TRBV7-2	-	TRBJ2-3	TRBD2	CASSFSGGPYTDTQYF	TGTGCCAGCAGCTTCTCGGGGGGGCCCTACACAGATACGCAGTATTTT
TRBV6-1	-	TRBJ1-5	TRBD1	CASSGTGEWRPQHF	TGTGCCAGCAGTGGGACAGGGGAATGGCGGCCCCAGCATTTT
TRBV5-4	-	TRBJ1-4	-	CASSFFPIATNEKLFF	TGTGCCAGCAGCTTTTTTCCTATTGCAACTAATGAAAAACTGTTTTTT
TRBV13	-	TRBJ1-5	-	CASSSGQTLQPQHF	TGTGCCAGCAGCTCTGGACAGACCCTGCAGCCCCAGCATTTT
TRBV6-5	-	TRBJ1-2	-	CASTNPRYSNYGYTF	TGTGCCAGCACGAACCCCCGGTACAGTAACTATGGCTACACCTTC
TRBV7-6	-	TRBJ2-7	-	CASSWEGGTYEQYF	TGTGCCAGCAGCTGGGAGGGGGGGACCTACGAGCAGTACTTC
TRBV27	-	TRBJ2-5	TRBD1	CASRIRGSQETQYF	TGTGCCAGCCGAATCAGGGGGTCTCAAGAGACCCAGTACTTC
TRBV30	-	TRBJ1-3	-	CAWSLGQVSSGNTIYF	TGTGCCTGGAGCCTCGGACAAGTAAGCTCTGGAAACACCATATATTTT
TRBV2	-	TRBJ1-1	-	CASSPRTRLNTEAFF	TGTGCCAGCAGCCCCCGGACACGGCTGAACACTGAAGCTTTCTTT
TRBV2	-	TRBJ2-3	TRBD1	CASLTGALMDTQYF	TGTGCCAGTTTGACAGGGGCCTTGATGGATACGCAGTATTTT
TRBV9	-	TRBJ2-5	TRBD1	CASSALGQGRETQYF	TGTGCCAGCAGCGCACTCGGACAGGGAAGAGAGACCCAGTACTTC
TRBV28	-	TRBJ2-4	TRBD2	CASSGAGSLAKNIQYF	TGTGCCAGCAGTGGAGCGGGGTCCTTAGCCAAAAACATTCAGTACTTC
TRBV6-5	once	TRBJ2-3	TRBD2	CASSRGESSTDTQYF	TGTGCCAGCAGCCGGGGGGAGTCTAGCACAGATACGCAGTATTTT
TRBV18	-	TRBJ1-1	TRBD1	CASSPDRVRMNTEAFF	TGTGCCAGCTCACCAGACAGGGTAAGGATGAACACTGAAGCTTTCTTT
TRBV9	-	TRBJ1-3	-	CASSSSAGNTIYF	TGTGCCAGCAGCTCCTCCGCGGGAAACACCATATATTTT